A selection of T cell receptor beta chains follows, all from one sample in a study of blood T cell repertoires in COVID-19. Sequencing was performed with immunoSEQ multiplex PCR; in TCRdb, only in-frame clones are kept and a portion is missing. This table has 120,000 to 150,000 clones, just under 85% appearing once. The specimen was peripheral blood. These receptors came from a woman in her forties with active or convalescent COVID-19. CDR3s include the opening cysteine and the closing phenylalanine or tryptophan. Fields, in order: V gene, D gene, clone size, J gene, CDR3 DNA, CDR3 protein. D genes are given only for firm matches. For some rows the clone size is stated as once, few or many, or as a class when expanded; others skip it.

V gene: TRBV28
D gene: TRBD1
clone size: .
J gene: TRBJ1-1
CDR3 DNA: TGTGCCAGCAGTTGGACAGGGGGAACGAACACTGAAGCTTTCTTT
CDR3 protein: CASSWTGGTNTEAFF

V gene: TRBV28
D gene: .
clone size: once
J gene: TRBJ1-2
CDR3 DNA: TGTGCCAGCAAGGGGCACTATGGCTACACCTTC
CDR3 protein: CASKGHYGYTF

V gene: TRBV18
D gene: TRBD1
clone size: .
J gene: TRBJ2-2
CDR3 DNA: TGTGCCAGCTCACCGCGGACAGGGATAAGGACCGGGGAGCTGTTTTTT
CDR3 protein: CASSPRTGIRTGELFF

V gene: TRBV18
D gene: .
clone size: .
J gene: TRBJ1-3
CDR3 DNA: TGTGCCAGCTCACCGACAGGCTCGCGCTCTGGAAACACCATATATTTT
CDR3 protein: CASSPTGSRSGNTIYF

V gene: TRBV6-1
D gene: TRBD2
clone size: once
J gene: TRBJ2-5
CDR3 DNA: TGTGCCAGCAGCGAAGGGGTTCTAGCGGGGTGGGAGACCCAGTACTTC
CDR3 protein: CASSEGVLAGWETQYF

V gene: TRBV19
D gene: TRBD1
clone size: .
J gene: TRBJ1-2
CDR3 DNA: TGTGCCAGTAGTATCAGGGGGCGCGGGGCGGCTCGGGACTATGGCTACACCTTC
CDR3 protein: CASSIRGRGAARDYGYTF

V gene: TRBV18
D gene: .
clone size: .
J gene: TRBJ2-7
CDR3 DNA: TGTGCCAGCTCACCACGCCAGGGGGGGCAGTACTTC
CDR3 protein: CASSPRQGGQYF

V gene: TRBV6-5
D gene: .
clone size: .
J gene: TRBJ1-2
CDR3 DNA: TGTGCCAGCAGCTCCGACAGCCTTAACTATGGCTACACCTTC
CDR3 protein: CASSSDSLNYGYTF

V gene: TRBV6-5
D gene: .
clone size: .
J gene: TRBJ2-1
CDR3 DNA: TGTGCCAGCAGCCTACAGGGCAATGAGCAGTTCTTC
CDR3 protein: CASSLQGNEQFF

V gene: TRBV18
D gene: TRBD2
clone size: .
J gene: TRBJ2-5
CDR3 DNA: TGTGCCAGCTCACCGGGGAGGGTCCAAGAGACCCAGTACTTC
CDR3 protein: CASSPGRVQETQYF

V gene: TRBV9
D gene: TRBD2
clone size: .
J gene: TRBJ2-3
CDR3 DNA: TGTGCCAGCAGCGTAGCTACTAGCGGGGGGGCAGATACGCAGTATTTT
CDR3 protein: CASSVATSGGADTQYF